The T cell receptor beta chain under discussion was sequenced for a study of T cells in Graves' hyperthyroidism and ophthalmopathy (dated by TCRdb to about 2019). Background on the whole study: A discovery cohort of approximately 100 patients, roughly 40 with Graves' ophthalmopathy and roughly 59 with stable Graves' hyperthyroidism, was used to find distinguishing TCR V-J signatures. After sampling, hyperthyroidism patients received methimazole starting at 30 mg daily, and ophthalmopathy patients received high-dose intravenous methylprednisolone. The 95 to 100 discovery patients were randomly divided into training and test sets at a 7:3 ratio. The paper reports TCR Vbeta CDR3 sequencing of more than 120 peripheral blood samples: around 45 ophthalmopathy, roughly 74 hyperthyroidism and around 17 progressor patients. The study also compared thyroid tissue and blood T-cell repertoires from five or six Graves' hyperthyroidism patients. An independent validation cohort of around 19 hyperthyroidism patients and 15 or so patients who later progressed to ophthalmopathy tested prospective prediction of ophthalmopathy.

The study at large found these results: In cross-validation, a model built on a 13 V-J signature told ophthalmopathy apart from stable hyperthyroidism with 87.88% sensitivity and around 81% specificity, and in testing the same model reached 80%/75%. In validation, the model predicted progression to ophthalmopathy with around 71% sensitivity and around 72% specificity, a median of 6.5 months before onset. Sample size was not statistically predetermined, and blinding of investigators to group allocation was not performed. Blood samples also contained most of the expanded thyroid clonotypes (frequency above 0.001), which suggests that blood repertoires may reflect thyroid immune responses.

The study excluded patients with uncontrolled infections, other autoimmune diseases, pregnancy or lactation. Diagnoses were based on clinical symptoms, serum thyroxine and TRAb, thyroid ultrasound and orbital computed tomography. Trizol reagent was used to extract total RNA, and RNA quality was then checked on an Agilent 2100 Bioanalyzer. This clonotype was seen only a few times. This clone's antigen is unknown. It has no much larger one-base neighbor in the sample; base qualities were not kept. The CDR3 covers 15 residues, taking in both the cysteine and the phenylalanine. This entry keeps only the CDR3 DNA: 45 bases, framed from base 1. V sheds 0 bases and J sheds 0 bases, leaving 8 bases between their ends. The germline V gene (reference sequence) sets CDR1 to LNHNV and CDR2 to YYDKDF. The TCR beta CDR3 regions were amplified from RNA transcripts. The TCR CDR3 was subjected to a first round of RT-PCR using the HTBI primer set and the Qiagen OneStep RT-PCR kit. A second multiplex PCR round built the libraries, followed by size selection and purification. Libraries were sequenced paired-end with 100 bp reads on an Illumina HiSeq2000. Under the source paper's analysis protocol: Raw data were processed with SOAPnuke, discarding reads with adapters, uncalled bases, mean Phred below 15, or no exact constant-primer or identifier match. High-quality paired reads were merged with COPE v1.2.5, and unique nucleotide sequences were defined as clonotypes. MiTCR v1.1 was used to align clonotypes to the IMGT TRBV, TRBD and TRBJ reference segments. Analysis was restricted to V-J combinations with a frequency above 0.0001, which covered over 98% of repertoires. A TCS score was defined as the ratio of F50 (clonal expansion) to E x V (chaos), with BLOSUM62-based TCRdist applied between CDR3 peptides within each V-J. Welch's t-statistics and random forest reduced 500 to 550 V-J features to about 13, which were used in a naive Bayes classifier (R e1071). Thyroid-blood repertoire similarity was quantified with the Morisita-Horn index. TCRdb itself trimmed the public reads at Q25 with fastp, ran MiXCR and retained productive beta chains. Rows are combined by CDR3 protein, so each entry shows the most common genes and DNA. None of the V and J calls come from the authors' own analysis; TCRdb made them. For this sample there are over 500,000 distinct CDR3 sequences; 46% appear just once. The top ten clonotypes cover roughly 45% of the sample.

Recombination connected TRBV15 to TRBJ1-2; no D gene can be assigned with confidence. The receptor comes from an adult woman with Graves' disease, either hyperthyroidism or ophthalmopathy (not recorded which). The source material was peripheral blood or thyroid tissue (not recorded which). Here is the DNA: TGTGCCACCAGCAGAGAGTACCGGACTAACTATGGCTACACCTTC. Its amino acids are CATSREYRTNYGYTF.